This TCR beta chain comes out of a study of neurological immune-mediated disorders. This clonotype was detected ten times or more. The cDNA was synthesized by 5'RACE incorporating 10-nucleotide random UMIs. TCRdb independently ran MiXCR on the 5' RACE reads; one entry per CDR3 protein. The table shows tens of thousands of distinct CDR3 sequences, with just under 6.5% occurring only once. The sequenced sample was CD4+ T cells from blood. This sequence was found in a woman aged 40 to 50 in good health.

CDR3 amino acids: CASSVASGKETQYF. The DNA of the CDR3 is TGTGCCAGCAGCGTAGCGTCGGGGAAAGAGACCCAGTACTTC. V usage is TRBV9 and J usage is TRBJ2-5; D might be TRBD2 (5 bases). V was pared by 0 bases and J by 3 bases, with 9 bases between. CDR3 length: 14 amino acids. The germline V gene encodes CDR1 SGDLS and CDR2 YYNGEE.